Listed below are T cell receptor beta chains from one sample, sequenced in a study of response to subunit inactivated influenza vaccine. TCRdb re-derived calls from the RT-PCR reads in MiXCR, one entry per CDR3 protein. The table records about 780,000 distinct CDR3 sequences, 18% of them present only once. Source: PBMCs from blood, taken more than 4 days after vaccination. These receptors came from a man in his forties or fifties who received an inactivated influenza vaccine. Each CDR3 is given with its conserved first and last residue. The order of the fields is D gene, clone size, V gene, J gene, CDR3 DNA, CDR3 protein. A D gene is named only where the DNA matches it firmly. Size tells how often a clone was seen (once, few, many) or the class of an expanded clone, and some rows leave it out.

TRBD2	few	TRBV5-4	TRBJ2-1	TGTGCCAGCAGCAAGCGGGGTAGCTCCTACAATGAGCAGTTCTTC	CASSKRGSSYNEQFF
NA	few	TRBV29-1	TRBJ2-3	TGCAGCGTTGGTAGGGGACATGGAAGTGGCACAGATACGCAGTATTTT	CSVGRGHGSGTDTQYF
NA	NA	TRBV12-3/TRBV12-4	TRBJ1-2	TGTGCCAGCAGTTTTTTGGTAGGGGGGGATTACTATGGCTACACCTTC	CASSFLVGGDYYGYTF
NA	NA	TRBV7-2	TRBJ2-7	TGTGCCAGCAGCCAACAGGGTGGTGGTTGGTACGAGCAGTACTTC	CASSQQGGGWYEQYF
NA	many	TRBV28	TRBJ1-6	TGTGCCAGCCTACGAGGGACAAGTAATTCACCCCTCCACTTT	CASLRGTSNSPLHF
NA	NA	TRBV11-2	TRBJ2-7	TGTGCCAGCAGCTTAGTGGTCGGATCTGGCTACGAGCAGTACTTC	CASSLVVGSGYEQYF
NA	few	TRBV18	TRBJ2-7	TGTGCCAGCTCACCACGGGGGGGCGGCCCCTACGAGCAGTACTTC	CASSPRGGGPYEQYF
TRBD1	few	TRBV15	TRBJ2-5	TGTGCCACCAGCGTTAGGACAGGGCTGCGAGAGACCCAGTACTTC	CATSVRTGLRETQYF
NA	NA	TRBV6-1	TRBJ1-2	TGTGCCAGCAGCCGGACGCAGACCTATGGCTACACCTTC	CASSRTQTYGYTF
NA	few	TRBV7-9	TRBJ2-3	TGTGCCAGCAGCTTTTCAGCCCGAGATACGCAGTATTTT	CASSFSARDTQYF
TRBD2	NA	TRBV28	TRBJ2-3	TGTGCCAGCAGTGTCTTGACTAGCGGGTTAGTCACAGATACGCAGTATTTT	CASSVLTSGLVTDTQYF
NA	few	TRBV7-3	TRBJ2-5	TGTGCCAGCAGCTTAGGAGGAGGGACTGAGACCCAGTACTTC	CASSLGGGTETQYF
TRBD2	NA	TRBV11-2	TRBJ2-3	TGTGCCAGCAGCAACCCCCGGGTAGCGGGGGGGGTCACAGATACGCAGTATTTT	CASSNPRVAGGVTDTQYF
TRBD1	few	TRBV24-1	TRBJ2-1	TGTGCCACCAGTGACCACAGGGGAGCACCCTACAATGAGCAGTTCTTC	CATSDHRGAPYNEQFF
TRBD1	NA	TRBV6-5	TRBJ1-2	TGTGCCAGCAGTTACTACACAGGGGGCCATGGCTACACCTTC	CASSYYTGGHGYTF
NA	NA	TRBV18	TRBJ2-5	TGTGCCAGCTCACCACCAAGTCTTTGGGAGACCCAGTACTTC	CASSPPSLWETQYF
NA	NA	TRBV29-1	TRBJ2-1	TGCAGCGTTGCCAATTACAATGAGCAGTTCTTC	CSVANYNEQFF
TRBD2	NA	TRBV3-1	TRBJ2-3	TGTGCCAGCAGCCACTCACCGACTAGCGGATACACAGATACGCAGTATTTT	CASSHSPTSGYTDTQYF
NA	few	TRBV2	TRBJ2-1	TGTGCCAGCATGGTACAGCGGAGGAGGGATGAGCAGTTCTTC	CASMVQRRRDEQFF
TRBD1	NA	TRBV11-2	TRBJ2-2	TGTGCCAGCAGCTCGGGACAGGGGCTCCCGAGCACCGGGGAGCTGTTTTTT	CASSSGQGLPSTGELFF
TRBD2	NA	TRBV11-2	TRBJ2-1	TGTGCCAGCAGCTGGAGACCTAGCGGATTCTCGGGCTCCTACAATGAGCAGTTCTTC	CASSWRPSGFSGSYNEQFF
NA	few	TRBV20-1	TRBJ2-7	TGCAGTGCTAAACCAGGGGCGGGCTCCTACGAGCAGTACTTC	CSAKPGAGSYEQYF
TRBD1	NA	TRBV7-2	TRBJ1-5	TGTGCCAGCAGCTGGACAGGTGCCAATCAGCCCCAGCATTTT	CASSWTGANQPQHF
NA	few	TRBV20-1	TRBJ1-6	TGCAGTGCTAGCGAAGAGGGCTCCTATAATTCACCCCTCCACTTT	CSASEEGSYNSPLHF
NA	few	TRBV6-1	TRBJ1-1	TGTGCCAGCAGTGAAACACTGGGCACTGAAGCTTTCTTT	CASSETLGTEAFF
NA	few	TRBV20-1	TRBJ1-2	TGCAGTGCTAGTAGACAGGCTAGCTCCTATGGCTACACCTTC	CSASRQASSYGYTF
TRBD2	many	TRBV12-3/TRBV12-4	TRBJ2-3	TGTGCCAGCAGTTCCCTAGCGGGGGGAAGCACAGATACGCAGTATTTT	CASSSLAGGSTDTQYF
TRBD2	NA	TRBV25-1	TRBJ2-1	TGTGCCAGCAGTGATAGCGGGAGGGGAAATGAGCAGTTCTTC	CASSDSGRGNEQFF
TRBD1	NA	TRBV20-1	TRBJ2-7	TGCAGTGTGGGGACAGGGGGACAGAACGAGCAGTACTTC	CSVGTGGQNEQYF
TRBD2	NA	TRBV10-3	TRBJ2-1	TGTGCCGTTAGGACTAGCGGGATTGCCGGATCCTACAATGAGCAGTTCTTC	CAVRTSGIAGSYNEQFF
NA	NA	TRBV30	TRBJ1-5	TGTGCCTGGAGTCGAGGTGATAATCAGCCCCAGCATTTT	CAWSRGDNQPQHF
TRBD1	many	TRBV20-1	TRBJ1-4	TGCAGTGCTAGAGGGGACAGGGAAAAACTGTTTTTT	CSARGDREKLFF
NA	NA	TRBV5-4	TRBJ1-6	TGTGCCAGCAGCTTGGGGCAGGTCGGGGATAATTCACCCCTCCACTTT	CASSLGQVGDNSPLHF
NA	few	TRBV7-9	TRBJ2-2	TGTGCCAGCAGCCGAACGGGCGGACTTGCGAACACCGGGGAGCTGTTTTTT	CASSRTGGLANTGELFF
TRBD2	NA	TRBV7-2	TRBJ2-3	TGTGCCAGCAGCTTTACCAGACTAGCGGGGAAGACAGATACGCAGTATTTT	CASSFTRLAGKTDTQYF
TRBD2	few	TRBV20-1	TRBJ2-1	TGCAGTGCTAGAGTGGGACTAGCGGGAGGGCCGCATGAGCAGTTCTTC	CSARVGLAGGPHEQFF
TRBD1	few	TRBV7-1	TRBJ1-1	TGTGCCAGCAGCTCCAGACACGTTATTACAAACCGGGACAGGGGGAGAAAGACTGAAGCTTTCTTT	CASSSRHVITNRDRGRKTEAFF
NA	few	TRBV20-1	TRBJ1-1	TGCAGTGCTCTCCGGGTTCTGAACACTGAAGCTTTCTTT	CSALRVLNTEAFF
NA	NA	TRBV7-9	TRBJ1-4	TGTGCCAGCAGCCCCAACACCGGACTTTATAATGAAAAACTGTTTTTT	CASSPNTGLYNEKLFF
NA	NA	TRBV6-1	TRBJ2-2	TGTGCTGGAAAGGCGGGTCTGTACACCGGGGAGCTGTTTTTT	CAGKAGLYTGELFF
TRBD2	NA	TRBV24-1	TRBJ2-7	TGTGCCACCAGTGAGGCTAGCGGAGTATACGAGCAGTACTTC	CATSEASGVYEQYF
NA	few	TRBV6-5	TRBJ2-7	TGTGCCAGCAGTTACTCGTACGAGGGCGAGCAGTACTTC	CASSYSYEGEQYF
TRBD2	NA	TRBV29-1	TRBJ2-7	TGCAGCGTTGCAGCGGGGGTAACATACGAGCAGTACTTC	CSVAAGVTYEQYF
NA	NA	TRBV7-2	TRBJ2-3	TGTGCCAGCAGCTTAGGTGACAGCTCTAGCACAGATACGCAGTATTTT	CASSLGDSSSTDTQYF
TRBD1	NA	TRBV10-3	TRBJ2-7	TGTGCCATCAGAACCCTTGGGCCGGGACAGGGCAAGCAGTACTTC	CAIRTLGPGQGKQYF
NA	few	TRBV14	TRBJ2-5	TGTGCCAGCAGCCAAGCCGGGGAGTACCAAGAGACCCAGTACTTC	CASSQAGEYQETQYF
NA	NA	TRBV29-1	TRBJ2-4	TGCAGCGTTGCCCGGGCAGACATTCAGTACTTC	CSVARADIQYF
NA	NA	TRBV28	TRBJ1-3	TGTGCCAGCAGTTTTTCCAGGACACCGGATGGAAACACCATATATTTT	CASSFSRTPDGNTIYF
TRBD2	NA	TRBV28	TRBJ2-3	TGTGCCAGCAGTTTATGGGGGGGGGGCACAGATACGCAGTATTTT	CASSLWGGGTDTQYF
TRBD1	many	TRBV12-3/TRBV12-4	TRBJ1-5	TGTGCCAGCAGTTTAGGAGACAGGGACGGAGACAATCAGCCCCAGCATTTT	CASSLGDRDGDNQPQHF
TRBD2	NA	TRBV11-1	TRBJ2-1	TGTGCCAGCAGCTTAGGCGGGAGGGCCCTCTATGAGCAGTTCTTC	CASSLGGRALYEQFF
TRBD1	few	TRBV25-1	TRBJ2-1	TGTGCCAGCAGTGGCCTGACCGGGACAGGAAACTACAATGAGCAGTTCTTC	CASSGLTGTGNYNEQFF
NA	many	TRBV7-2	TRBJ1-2	TGTGCCAGCAGCGTGACAGGCATAAAAAACTATGGCTACACCTTC	CASSVTGIKNYGYTF
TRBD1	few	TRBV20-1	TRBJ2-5	TGCAGTGCCCCCGACAGGGTGGAGACCCAGTACTTC	CSAPDRVETQYF